Shown below are 8 T cell receptor beta chains from a single sample sequenced in a study of tumor-infiltrating lymphocytes in primary liver carcinoma. They got blood RNA out of unsorted whole blood and also pulled out germline DNA. Total RNA amounting to around 450 ng was the source from which TCR beta cDNA was made with a constant-region primer. Slightly modified ARM-PCR, run as three nested multiplex PCR rounds, produced the TCR beta libraries. With TRBV1-TRBV30 forward primers and a C-beta reverse primer, the first two PCR rounds were run for 10 cycles each. TCRdb processed the multiplex PCR reads anew with MiXCR; each CDR3 protein has one entry. Seen here are 180,000 or so distinct CDR3 sequences, roughly 60% observed once, and the top ten hold around 74%. The sample taken for sequencing was peripheral blood. These receptors all come from a middle-aged man with primary liver carcinoma and hepatitis B virus infection.

A word on this clonotype: At one end, the junction sequence differs from germline, possibly due to a read error. This sequence joins TRBV11-2 and TRBJ2-1; no firm D call. Looked up from germline, CDR1 is SGHAT and CDR2 is FQNNGV. The CDR3 is made up of 14 amino acids. CDR3 DNA sequence: TGTGTCAGCAGCTTAACCGAAGGAGTCTACGAACAGTTCTTC. Encoded protein: CVSSLTEGVYEQFF.

The table lists this clonotype with a few counts. This chain connects TRBV10-2 to TRBJ1-1; D might be TRBD1 (6 bases). This CDR3 contains 14 residues. Germline V gene sequence: CDR1 WSHSY, CDR2 SAAADI. The V end was cut by 7 bases, the J end by 2 bases, with 14 bases between. This chain's CDR3 is CASTPGAANTEAFF. The CDR3 region has the DNA TGCGCCAGCACCCCGGGGGCAGCCAACACTGAAGCTTTCTTT.

This clonotype was found a few times. The J gene is TRBJ1-1, the V gene TRBV4-1; 12 nucleotides align to TRBD1. Germline CDR1 reads MGHRA; CDR2 reads YSYEKL. The CDR3 sequence is 15 residues long. J lost 1 base, V lost 4 bases, and 1 base had no gene match. The CDR3 sequence: CASSRGQGANTEAFF. CDR3 in DNA: TGCGCCAGCAGCCGGGGACAGGGGGCGAACACTGAAGCTTTCTTT.

This clonotype was picked up a small number of times. The rearrangement uses TRBV5-1 and TRBJ2-5; 7 nucleotides line up with TRBD2. There are 14 residues in the CDR3. Looked up from germline, CDR1 is SGHRS and CDR2 is YFSETQ. Trimming cost V 2 bases and J 4 bases; bases outside gene matches: 5. The CDR3, as DNA: TGCGCCAGCAGCTTTACAGCTAGCGGAGAGACCCAGTACTTC. It yields the protein CASSFTASGETQYF.

This clonotype was found a few times. The chain is built from TRBV28 and TRBJ2-2; D gene ambiguous. The CDR3 covers 12 residues. Germline lookup yields CDR1 MDHEN and CDR2 SYDVKM. The ends were cut back, 4 bases at V and 4 bases at J, with 4 bases in the middle. Here the CDR3 DNA reads TGTGCCAGCAGTTATGGCACCGGGGAGCTGTTTTTT. This sequence encodes CASSYGTGELFF.

This clonotype has only a few counts. This rearrangement joins TRBV6-1 to TRBJ2-1; D is undetermined. The CDR3 loop spans 14 amino acids. V lost 4 bases and J 8 bases, leaving 15 bases between the germline ends. The germline V gene encodes CDR1 MNHNS and CDR2 SASEGT. The CDR3 region is CASSVWVPEDEQFF. CDR3 nucleotides: TGTGCCAGCAGTGTGTGGGTGCCGGAAGATGAGCAGTTCTTC.

This clonotype was seen repeatedly, ten times or more. The chain combines TRBV11-2 with TRBJ2-1; possible D gene TRBD2, 5 bases. The CDR3 is made up of 11 amino acids. Per germline, CDR1 SGHAT and CDR2 FQNNGV. Deletions cut 5 bases from V and 6 bases from J, with 5 bases between. CDR3 sequence: CASSRGNEQFF. The CDR3 bases are TGTGCCAGCAGCCGGGGCAATGAGCAGTTCTTC.

Only a few counts were recorded for this clonotype. The chain joins TRBV5-6 to TRBJ2-1, with 16 nucleotides matching TRBD2. This CDR3 is 16 amino acids long. From germline, CDR1 is SGHDT and CDR2 YYEEEE. The V segment lost 0 bases and the J segment 8 bases; nucleotides outside the gene matches: 2. CDR3 DNA: TGTGCCAGCAGCTTGGCCGGGACTAGCGGGAGGGATGAGCAGTTCTTC. It is translated as CASSLAGTSGRDEQFF.